This TCR beta chain was recorded in a study of technical replicates of blood from several donors. TCRdb keeps only in-frame clones here, not all; method: immunoSEQ multiplex PCR. In the table there are 53,000 or so clones, 86% of which are singletons. The V gene lost 8 bases and the J gene lost 4 bases, with 14 bases spanning the gap. The CDR3 loop spans 14 amino acids. The germline gives CDR1 LNHNV, CDR2 YYDKDF (reference sequence). Source material: PBMCs. The TCR comes from a human donor in good health. Some clones in this sample may be carry-over from other donors' samples. The V call is TRBV15, the J call TRBJ2-2, with D possibly TRBD2 on 5 matching bases. The CDR3 nucleotides are TGTGCCACCCTGGCCAGCGGCCTCACCGGGGAGCTGTTTTTT. Translation gives CATLASGLTGELFF.